This TCR beta chain is drawn from a study of T cells in Graves' hyperthyroidism and ophthalmopathy. The CDR3 covers 16 residues. Germline V gene lookup returns CDR1 SGHTA and CDR2 FQGNSA. V was clipped by 5 bases and J by 0 bases; unmatched bases: 8. Amplification of TCR beta CDR3 regions was performed using RNA transcripts as template. HTBI primers were the set used in a first-round RT-PCR of the TCR CDR3. From the multiplex PCR reads, TCRdb called clonotypes with MiXCR, one entry per CDR3 protein. The table records 700,000 to 850,000 distinct CDR3 sequences, around a third of them present only once.

The TCR was taken from a woman aged 40 to 55 with Graves' hyperthyroidism. The rearrangement links TRBV7-2 to TRBJ2-7; the match to TRBD2 covers 9 bases. The sequenced sample consisted of blood. CDR3 sequence: CASSQVNSGSSYEQYF. CDR3 DNA: TGTGCCAGCAGCCAAGTGAATAGCGGGAGCTCCTACGAGCAGTACTTC.